Below, 9 T cell receptor beta chains from the same sample are listed, as sequenced in a study of regulatory T cells in long-lasting Graves disease. The sample's time point: persistent/refractory GD, antithyroid drugs over 5 years with positive TRAb. Isolated PBMC RNA provided the starting material for the TCR library. Assembly of TCR beta libraries relied on iRepertoire HTBI primers together with Arm-PCR of CDR3 regions. Each CDR3 protein gets one entry after TCRdb re-called the multiplex PCR reads with MiXCR. The sample lists some 440,000 distinct CDR3 sequences, less than 25% occurring once. This specimen consisted of peripheral blood mononuclear cells (PBMCs), obtained when the disease was refractory, from a patient treated with antithyroid drugs. These receptors all stem from a female donor with Graves disease.

This clonotype was detected only a few times. V usage is TRBV25-1 and J usage is TRBJ2-7, with TRBD1 matching over 10 bases. CDR1 is MGHDK and CDR2 is SYGVNS in the germline V gene. The CDR3 extends over 14 amino acids. V was pared by 4 bases and J by 6 bases, with 6 bases of the junction left unmatched. The CDR3 loop is CASSAPGQGTEQYF. The CDR3, as DNA: TGTGCCAGCAGTGCGCCGGGACAGGGGACCGAGCAGTACTTC.

The chain joins TRBV29-1 to TRBJ2-2; D is possibly TRBD1 (6 bases). Germline loops: CDR1 SQVTM, CDR2 ANQGSEA. Trimming took 6 bases from V and 2 from J, leaving 10 bases between them. This CDR3 contains 13 residues. CDR3 in amino acids: CSVGHSNTGELFF. CDR3 DNA sequence: TGCAGCGTGGGACACTCCAACACCGGGGAGCTGTTTTTT.

This chain uses TRBV6-5 with TRBJ1-2, with TRBD1 identical over 8 bases. There are 15 residues in the CDR3. Unmatched junction bases numbered 1, after V lost 1 base and J lost 0 bases. Germline V gives CDR1 MNHEY, CDR2 SVGAGI. The DNA of the CDR3 is TGTGCCAGCAGTTACTGGGGACAGGCTAACTATGGCTACACCTTC. It codes for CASSYWGQANYGYTF.

This clonotype was recorded at least ten times. The rearrangement joins TRBV6-5 to TRBJ2-7, with unresolved D. This CDR3 comprises 14 residues. Germline loops: CDR1 MNHEY, CDR2 SVGAGI. V lost 0 bases, J lost 2 bases, and 8 bases lay in between. CDR3 sequence reads: CASSYSTLTYEQYF. DNA of the CDR3: TGTGCCAGCAGTTACTCGACTCTAACCTACGAGCAGTACTTC.

This clonotype was seen repeatedly, ten times or more. The chain carries TRBV19 and TRBJ2-2; D might be TRBD1 (6 bases). This CDR3 region has 15 residues. V shed 2 bases and J shed 5 bases, with 12 bases lying between them. CDR1 LNHDA and CDR2 SQIVND come from the germline V gene (reference sequence). CDR3 amino acids: CASSITPGETGELFF. The CDR3, as DNA: TGTGCCAGTAGTATAACTCCAGGGGAGACCGGGGAGCTGTTTTTT.

This clonotype has at least ten counts. The DNA of the CDR3 is TGTGCCAGCAGCCCGTTGACCCCCTACGAGCAGTACTTC. Amino acid sequence: CASSPLTPYEQYF. This chain links TRBV6-1 with TRBJ2-7; D gene uncertain. CDR1 MNHNS and CDR2 SASEGT come from the germline V gene. V was clipped by 6 bases and J by 2 bases, with 11 bases between them. The CDR3 loop spans 13 amino acids.

This chain connects TRBV7-9 to TRBJ1-1; D remains unclear. Germline V gene lookup returns CDR1 SEHNR and CDR2 FQNEAQ (reference sequence). This CDR3 contains 13 residues. The ends were cut back, 2 bases at V and 4 bases at J, with 8 bases in the middle. The CDR3 loop reads CASSLTDGTEAFF. The DNA of the CDR3 is TGTGCCAGCAGCTTAACTGACGGCACTGAAGCTTTCTTT. Supplemented by reference TRBV7-9 and TRBJ1-1, the full variable domain reads DTGVSQNPRHKITKRGQNVTFRCDPISEHNRLYWYRQTLGQGPEFLTYFQNEAQLEKSRLLSDRFSAERPKGSFSTLEIQRTEQGDSAMYLCASSLTDGTEAFFGQGTRLTVV.

The chain carries TRBV20-1 and TRBJ1-2; possibly TRBD1 for D (6 bases). Germline V gives CDR1 DFQATT, CDR2 SNEGSKA (reference sequence). Trimming left V 6 bases short and J 2 bases short, with 13 bases between. This CDR3 has 13 residues. The CDR3 is CSAPQDSNYGYTF. The CDR3, as DNA: TGCAGTGCCCCGCAGGACAGCAACTATGGCTACACCTTC.

This chain joins TRBV2 and TRBJ2-5; D is tentatively TRBD1 or TRBD2 (5 bases each). The V gene's germline CDR1 is SNHLY and CDR2 FYNNEI. V lost 6 bases to trimming and J lost 2 bases, with 19 bases between them. CDR3 size: 16 residues. CDR3 amino acids: CASSRGRKGRQETQYF. The CDR3 nucleotides read TGTGCCAGCAGCCGAGGGCGGAAGGGACGGCAAGAGACCCAGTACTTC.